This paragraph covers one T cell receptor (beta chain) sequence. The antigen remains unidentified. The libraries were made with immunoSEQ version 4 in survey mode. Data came from immunoSEQ multiplex PCR; TCRdb stores just in-frame clones and leaves some out. The table records some 32,000 clones, 65% to 90% of them present only once. The data were obtained in a study of persistence of HIV-infected CD4 T cells. In the study overall: CD4+ T cells responding to CMV or HIV-1 Gag were isolated.

An overlapping HIV-1 Gag peptide pool stimulated these cells at 1 ug/peptide/mL. Sorted nonresponding memory CD4+ T cells were CD40L-negative, CD69-negative, CD45RO-high. V lost 6 bases, J lost 6 bases, and 11 bases stayed unmatched. This CDR3 is built from 15 residues. The germline CDR1 and CDR2 sequences are SQVTM and ANQGSEA. The rearrangement joins TRBV29-1 to TRBJ2-7; 13 positions agree with TRBD2. The receptor was derived from an adult woman with HIV who was CMV-seropositive. Specimen: CD4+ T cells sorted from PBMCs after approximately 20-hour stimulation, collected from a patient who received antiretroviral therapy. CDR3 amino acids: CSVGVSLAGGFEQYF. The CDR3 bases are TGCAGCGTCGGGGTGTCACTAGCGGGAGGGTTCGAGCAGTACTTC.